These 19 T cell receptor beta chains originate from one sample sequenced in a study of blood T cell repertoires in COVID-19. Sequencing used immunoSEQ multiplex PCR; TCRdb keeps in-frame clones, though not all of them. The data contain roughly 380,000 clones, about 90% of them singletons. What was sequenced was PBMCs or T cells enriched from blood (not recorded which). These receptor sequences come from a woman younger than 45 who had recovered from COVID-19.

V usage is TRBV24-1 and J usage is TRBJ1-1; 7 bases are shared with TRBD1. The CDR3 has 14 amino acids. CDR1 is KGHDR, CDR2 SFDVKD, per germline. V was pared by 4 bases and J by 7 bases, with 8 bases of the junction left unmatched. The CDR3 region has the DNA TGTGCCACCAGTGACCCTGGGACAGATGGTGAAGCTTTCTTT. It encodes CATSDPGTDGEAFF.

Comment on this clone: The CDR3 ends on some other residue instead of the conserved phenylalanine or tryptophan, so this is likely a read error. The DNA is left out, because the CDR3 cannot be placed on it with certainty; the CDR3 is given as TCRdb lists it. The chain joins TRBV11-2 to TRBJ1-2. The CDR3 region is 11 residues in length, termini included. CDR1 SGHAT and CDR2 FQNNGV come from the germline V gene. CDR3 amino acids: CASRSRGGPSS.

The chain uses TRBV11-2 and TRBJ2-1; the match to TRBD2 covers 8 bases. The CDR3 consists of 19 residues. Germline CDR1 and CDR2: SGHAT and FQNNGV. After removal of 1 base from V and 3 bases from J, the junction contained 14 bases not matched to a gene. DNA of the CDR3: TGTGCCAGCAGCTTAGCGGGGGGGTATGCGGGGTTTATCTACAATGAGCAGTTCTTC. It yields the protein CASSLAGGYAGFIYNEQFF.

This chain uses TRBV15 with TRBJ1-5; 7 bases map to TRBD1. CDR1 is LNHNV, CDR2 YYDKDF, per germline (reference sequence). Unmatched junction bases numbered 12, after V lost 5 bases and J lost 11 bases. This CDR3 contains 14 residues. The CDR3 here is CATSERTGVKSQHF. CDR3 DNA sequence: TGTGCCACCAGCGAGCGTACAGGGGTTAAGTCCCAGCATTTT.

There are a few counts of this clone. The CDR3 DNA is TGTGCCAGCAGTTACTCGAGGTTTTCACGGGAGACCCAGTACTTC. Protein sequence: CASSYSRFSRETQYF. The chain employs TRBV6-5 and TRBJ2-5; D uncertain. Trimming stripped 0 bases from V and 5 bases from J, with 13 bases between. The CDR3 has 15 amino acids. From germline, CDR1 is MNHEY and CDR2 SVGAGI.

The genes are TRBV20-1 and TRBJ2-3; D perhaps matches TRBD1 (6 bases). The CDR3 is 13 residues long. Trimming took 3 bases from V and 8 from J, leaving 15 bases between them. CDR1 DFQATT and CDR2 SNEGSKA come from the germline V gene (reference sequence). The CDR3 spells CSASDRILGTQYF. Written as DNA, the CDR3 is TGCAGTGCTAGTGACAGGATCCTGGGTACGCAGTATTTT.

The chain employs TRBV5-1 and TRBJ1-6, with D tentatively TRBD1 (5 bases). The V gene lost 0 bases and the J gene lost 4 bases, with 17 bases spanning the gap. Germline V gene sequence: CDR1 SGHRS, CDR2 YFSETQ. The CDR3 runs 18 residues. The CDR3 sequence: CASSLVTGGDGYNSPLHF. DNA for the CDR3: TGCGCCAGCAGCTTGGTAACAGGAGGGGACGGATATAATTCACCCCTCCACTTT.

In this sample, this clone turned up once. This rearrangement joins TRBV29-1 to TRBJ2-1; D uncertain. Germline V gives CDR1 SQVTM, CDR2 ANQGSEA. The ends were cut back, 3 bases at V and 1 base at J, with 10 bases in the middle. The length of the CDR3 is 14 residues. CDR3 in amino acids: CSVDPFGSYNEQFF. The CDR3 DNA reads as TGCAGCGTTGACCCCTTCGGGTCCTACAATGAGCAGTTCTTC.

V is TRBV28 and J is TRBJ2-3, with 7 positions matching TRBD1. The V gene end was trimmed by 8 bases and the J gene end by 5 bases; junction bases not matched to a gene: 10. The CDR3 extends over 14 amino acids. Germline V gene sequence: CDR1 MDHEN, CDR2 SYDVKM. CDR3 sequence: CASRDDRVGDTQYF. In nucleotides, the CDR3 is TGTGCCAGCCGGGACGACAGGGTAGGAGATACGCAGTATTTT.

CDR3 region: CASSFVSVGETQYF. CDR3 in DNA: TGTGCCAGCAGCTTTGTTAGCGTGGGGGAGACCCAGTACTTC. This chain links TRBV7-2 with TRBJ2-5; TRBD2 might be the D (5 bases). Between the trimmed V and J ends, which lost 3 bases and 5 bases, there was a span of 13 bases. Germline V gene sequence: CDR1 SGHTA, CDR2 FQGNSA. CDR3 length: 14 residues.

V usage is TRBV6-5 and J usage is TRBJ1-2; 7 bases map to TRBD1. This CDR3 is 14 amino acids long. Germline V gives CDR1 MNHEY, CDR2 SVGAGI. With 6 bases clipped from V and 2 bases from J, the junction kept 6 bases outside the gene matches. The DNA for the CDR3 is TGTGCCAGCAGAAAGATGGGACAGAACTATGGCTACACCTTC. It encodes CASRKMGQNYGYTF.

The rearrangement joins TRBV9 to TRBJ2-5; a weak D match, TRBD2 (6 bases). V lost 4 bases and J 7 bases, leaving 29 bases between the germline ends. This CDR3 contains 18 residues. Germline V lookup: CDR1 SGDLS, CDR2 YYNGEE. The CDR3 nucleotides are TGTGCCAGCAGCCCGGTCCCCCCGGACCTATACGGGCGGGGGACCCAGTACTTC. Translating gives CASSPVPPDLYGRGTQYF.

J is TRBJ2-7 and V is TRBV18; the D is unclear. The CDR3 totals 11 residues. Trimming stripped 6 bases from V and 0 bases from J, with 3 bases between. Germline lookup yields CDR1 KGHSH and CDR2 LQKENI. The chain's CDR3 is CASSVSYEQYF. The CDR3 nucleotides are TGTGCCAGCTCCGTCTCCTACGAGCAGTACTTC.

This rearrangement joins TRBV28 to TRBJ2-3; the D gene is possibly TRBD2 (6 bases). Trimming took 8 bases from V and 2 from J, leaving 17 bases between them. The germline V gene encodes CDR1 MDHEN and CDR2 SYDVKM. The CDR3 consists of 15 residues. The CDR3 DNA reads as TGTGCCAGCCTAGGAGGGTGGTCCATCACAGATACGCAGTATTTT. As protein: CASLGGWSITDTQYF.

The rearrangement joins TRBV3-1 (or the pseudogene TRBV3-2) to TRBJ1-2; D call uncertain. With 0 bases removed from V and 0 bases from J, the gap between germline ends came to 11 bases. Germline CDR1 LGHDT, CDR2 YNNKEL (reference sequence). The CDR3 extends over 16 amino acids. The DNA of the CDR3 is TGTGCCAGCAGCCAAGAAGCCGGCGCGGCTAACTATGGCTACACCTTC. It codes for CASSQEAGAANYGYTF.

The V call is TRBV6-5, the J call TRBJ2-5; D is perhaps TRBD1 (7 bases). This CDR3 has 16 residues. The V gene lost 2 bases and the J gene lost 0 bases, with 13 bases spanning the gap. In germline, CDR1 is MNHEY, CDR2 SVGAGI. CDR3: CASSYGGTEYQETQYF. The CDR3, as DNA: TGTGCCAGCAGTTACGGCGGGACAGAGTACCAAGAGACCCAGTACTTC.

The chain joins TRBV7-2 to TRBJ1-3, with TRBD1 as a possible D gene (5 bases). Deletions cut 4 bases from V and 3 bases from J, with 16 bases between. Germline V gene sequence: CDR1 SGHTA, CDR2 FQGNSA. The CDR3 covers 16 residues. CDR3 protein: CASSSRMGQGGNTIYF. CDR3 coding DNA: TGTGCCAGCAGCTCGAGGATGGGTCAGGGTGGAAACACCATATATTTT.

V usage is TRBV5-1 and J usage is TRBJ2-5; tentative D call: TRBD1 (8 bases). V lost 4 bases, J lost 5 bases, and 18 bases lay in between. CDR3 length equals 15 residues. Germline assignment: CDR1 SGHRS and CDR2 YFSETQ. The DNA of the CDR3 is TGCGCCAGCAGCGTAAGCGGGACAGGTACGGAGACCCAGTACTTC. Its translation: CASSVSGTGTETQYF.

The rearrangement joins TRBV5-1 to TRBJ2-5; D may be TRBD2 (5 bases). V lost 0 bases and J lost 2, with 8 bases in between. This CDR3 has 14 amino acids. Germline CDR1 reads SGHRS; CDR2 reads YFSETQ. The CDR3 loop reads CASSLVDLQETQYF. The CDR3 DNA is TGCGCCAGCAGCTTGGTGGACTTACAAGAGACCCAGTACTTC.